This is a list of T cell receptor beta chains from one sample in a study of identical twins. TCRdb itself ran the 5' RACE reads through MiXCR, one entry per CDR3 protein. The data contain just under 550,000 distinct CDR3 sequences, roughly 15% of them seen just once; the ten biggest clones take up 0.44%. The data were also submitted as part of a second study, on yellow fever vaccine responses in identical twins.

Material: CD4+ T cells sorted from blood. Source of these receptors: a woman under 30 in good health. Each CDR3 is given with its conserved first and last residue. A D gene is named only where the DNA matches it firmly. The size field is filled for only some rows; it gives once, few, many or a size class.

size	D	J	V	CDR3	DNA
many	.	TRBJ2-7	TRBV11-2	CASSLGDHYEQYF	TGTGCCAGCAGCTTAGGGGATCACTACGAGCAGTACTTC
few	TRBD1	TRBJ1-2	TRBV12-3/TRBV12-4	CASSPSGQGERRGYTF	TGTGCCAGCAGTCCTTCGGGACAGGGTGAACGTAGAGGCTACACCTTC
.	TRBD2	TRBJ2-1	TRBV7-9	CASSIAGGRGEQFF	TGTGCCAGCAGCATAGCGGGAGGGAGGGGTGAGCAGTTCTTC
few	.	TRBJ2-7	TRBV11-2	CASSLHTLAEYEQYF	TGTGCCAGCAGCTTACATACATTGGCGGAGTACGAGCAGTACTTC
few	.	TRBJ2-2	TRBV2	CASSEVHRGELFF	TGTGCCAGCAGTGAAGTACATCGCGGGGAGCTGTTTTTT
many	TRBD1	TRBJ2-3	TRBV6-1	CASSGIGQGAKYF	TGTGCCAGCAGTGGAATCGGACAGGGAGCAAAGTATTTT
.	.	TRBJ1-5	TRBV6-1	CASSGGISNQPQHF	TGTGCCAGCTCCGGCGGGATTAGCAATCAGCCCCAGCATTTT
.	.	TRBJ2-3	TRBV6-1	CASSSYGGVKSTDTQYF	TGTGCCAGCAGCAGTTACGGGGGTGTGAAGAGCACAGATACGCAGTATTTT
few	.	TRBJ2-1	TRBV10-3	CAAAGAYNEQFF	TGTGCTGCGGCGGGGGCATACAATGAGCAGTTCTTC
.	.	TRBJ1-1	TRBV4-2	CASSQTQSEAFF	TGTGCCAGCAGCCAAACACAGTCTGAAGCTTTCTTT
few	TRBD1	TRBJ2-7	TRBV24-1	CATSDLQGGRYEQYF	TGTGCCACCAGTGATTTGCAAGGGGGCCGATACGAGCAGTACTTC
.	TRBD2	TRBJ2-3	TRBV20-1	CSEASGGTDTQYF	TGCAGTGAGGCTAGCGGGGGTACAGATACGCAGTATTTT
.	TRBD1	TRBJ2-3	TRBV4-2	CASSPHGTGGTDTQYF	TGTGCCAGCAGCCCACACGGGACAGGGGGAACAGATACGCAGTATTTT
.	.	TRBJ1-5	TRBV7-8	CASSALAGGFNQPQHF	TGTGCCAGCAGCGCTCTAGCGGGAGGGTTCAATCAGCCCCAGCATTTT
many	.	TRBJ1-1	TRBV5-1	CASSSLGGTEAFF	TGCGCCAGCAGCTCCCTAGGGGGCACTGAAGCTTTCTTT
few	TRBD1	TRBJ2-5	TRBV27	CASSTRDRAGETQYF	TGTGCCAGCAGTACGAGGGACAGGGCTGGGGAGACCCAGTACTTC